This passage covers 23 T cell receptor beta chains from one sample sequenced in a study of CD8+CD57+ T cells in acquired aplastic anemia. Profiles of TCR beta VDJ and CDR3 were generated from a genomic DNA template. TCRdb re-called the reads with MiXCR, one entry per CDR3 protein. The sample holds tens of thousands of distinct CDR3 sequences, around 67% seen once. Input material: sorted CD4+, CD8+, or CD8+CD57+ T cells (not recorded which) from PBMCs. The receptors come from a human donor in good health, serving as a control.

V and J are TRBV20-1 and TRBJ2-7; 13 positions match TRBD2. Germline V gene lookup returns CDR1 DFQATT and CDR2 SNEGSKA (reference sequence). The CDR3 spans 13 residues. The trim removed 4 bases at V and 6 bases at J, leaving 3 bases unmatched. The CDR3 region is CSATTSGGAEQYF. CDR3 nucleotides: TGCAGTGCTACCACTAGCGGGGGGGCCGAGCAGTACTTC.

Concerning this clonotype itself: One end of the junction does not line up with germline, which may come from a read error. The J gene is TRBJ1-4, the V gene TRBV5-1; 7 nucleotides match TRBD1. This CDR3 contains 15 residues. CDR1 is SGHRS and CDR2 is YFSETQ in the germline V gene. The CDR3 sequence: CASSLHAQGNGKLFF. CDR3 bases: TGCGCCAGCAGCTTGCATGCACAGGGGAATGGAAAACTGTTTTTT. The complete variable domain, with remaining parts taken from reference TRBV5-1 and TRBJ1-4, reads KAGVTQTPRYLIKTRGQQVTLSCSPISGHRSVSWYQQTPGQGLQFLFEYFSETQRNKGNFPGRFSGRQFSNSRSEMNVSTLELGDSALYLCASSLHAQGNGKLFFGSGTQLSVL.

In its sample, this clonotype was seen many times. This chain connects TRBV12-3 or TRBV12-4 to TRBJ1-2; tentatively, D is TRBD1 (5 bases). V was clipped by 5 bases and J by 6 bases, with 19 bases between them. The CDR3 sequence is 15 residues long. CDR3 amino acids: CASSEIAGKGDGYTF. In nucleotides, the CDR3 is TGTGCCAGCAGTGAAATCGCAGGGAAGGGAGATGGCTACACCTTC.

This clonotype was picked up many times. A read error may be the cause here, since a much bigger clone is one base away. Given the absence of the conserved phenylalanine or tryptophan at the CDR3 end, a read error is likely. The chain employs TRBV20-1 and TRBJ2-7, with D uncertain. CDR3 length: 10 amino acids. Trimming removed 3 bases from V and 7 bases from J, with 7 bases in between. The V gene's germline CDR1 is DFQATT and CDR2 SNEGSKA (reference sequence). CDR3: CSASEVEQYL. CDR3 nucleotides: TGCAGTGCTAGTGAGGTTGAGCAGTACCTC.

J is TRBJ2-5 and V is TRBV4-2; 8 nucleotides match TRBD2. In germline, CDR1 is LGHNA, CDR2 YNFKEQ. The CDR3 contains 16 residues. After removal of 1 base from V and 4 bases from J, the junction contained 8 bases not matched to a gene. The CDR3 here is CASSQAGGGGPETQYF. The DNA for the CDR3 is TGTGCCAGCAGCCAAGCGGGAGGGGGGGGCCCAGAGACCCAGTACTTC.

The genes are TRBV5-1 and TRBJ1-6; D call uncertain. The V gene's germline CDR1 is SGHRS and CDR2 YFSETQ. V lost 2 bases to trimming and J lost 7 bases, with 10 bases between them. This CDR3 comprises 14 residues. CDR3 DNA: TGCGCCAGCAGCTTACAGAGCCCGAATTCACCCCTCCACTTT. Its protein is CASSLQSPNSPLHF.

The CDR3 region has the DNA TGTGCCAGCACCAGTGCGGGGGGCACCGGGGAGCTGTTTTTT. It specifies CASTSAGGTGELFF. The J gene is TRBJ2-2, the V gene TRBV9; 8 positions match TRBD2. The CDR3 runs 14 residues. V gave up 6 bases and J gave up 4 bases; unmatched junction bases: 5. Germline CDR1 is SGDLS and CDR2 is YYNGEE.

This clonotype has a handful of counts. This may stem from a read error, because a much larger clone lies one nucleotide away. Because the CDR3 is missing its conserved closing phenylalanine or tryptophan, this is likely a read error. The V gene is TRBV6-1, the J gene TRBJ1-1; 9 positions agree with TRBD1. Unmatched junction bases numbered 8, after V lost 6 bases and J lost 6 bases. Per the germline V gene, CDR1 is MNHNS and CDR2 is SASEGT. The CDR3 runs 14 residues. In DNA, the CDR3 is TGTGCCAGCAGCCTGGACAGGGGCCGGCCTGAAGCTTTCATT. Its protein product is CASSLDRGRPEAFI.

This chain uses TRBV7-3 with TRBJ2-7; D may be TRBD2 (5 bases). The V end was cut by 6 bases, the J end by 7 bases, with 13 bases between. The CDR3 consists of 12 residues. Germline CDR1 is SGHTA and CDR2 is FQGTGA. The CDR3, as DNA: TGTGCCAGCAGACTGGCTACGGGGGAGCAGTACTTC. Protein: CASRLATGEQYF.

V and J are TRBV20-1 and TRBJ2-5; 10 bases are a match to TRBD1. The CDR3 has 14 residues. The J segment lost 9 bases and the V segment lost 6 bases, leaving 13 bases of the junction unmatched. Germline V gives CDR1 DFQATT, CDR2 SNEGSKA (reference sequence). Here the CDR3 reads CSASSVGTGDPQYF. As DNA, the CDR3 is TGCAGTGCCAGCAGCGTCGGGACAGGGGACCCCCAGTACTTC.

The chain employs TRBV10-3 and TRBJ1-2; 7 positions match TRBD1. The germline gives CDR1 ENHRY, CDR2 SYGVKD. The CDR3 length is 12 residues. V lost 6 bases to trimming and J lost 6 bases; unmatched junction nucleotides: 4. The CDR3 sequence: CAIRTQGNGYTF. The DNA of the CDR3 is TGTGCCATCAGGACACAGGGGAATGGCTACACCTTC.

The chain links TRBV2 to TRBJ2-7, with TRBD2 matching over 9 bases. The V gene's germline CDR1 is SNHLY and CDR2 FYNNEI. J was trimmed by 11 bases and V by 6 bases; bases with no gene match: 8. CDR3 length: 12 amino acids. CDR3 in amino acids: CASSVPSGEEYF. The CDR3 DNA is TGTGCCAGCAGCGTTCCTAGCGGGGAGGAGTACTTC.

This clonotype was detected once. This sequence joins TRBV10-3 and TRBJ1-1; D gene ambiguous. Deletions cut 0 bases from V and 4 bases from J, with 12 bases between. Germline V CDR1 and CDR2: ENHRY, SYGVKD. The CDR3 extends over 15 amino acids. Written as DNA, the CDR3 is TGTGCCATCAGTGAGTCCGGGTTTAGAGGCACTGAAGCTTTCTTT. This encodes CAISESGFRGTEAFF.

This clonotype occurred many times. V usage is TRBV4-3 and J usage is TRBJ2-3; no firm D call. The CDR3 loop spans 15 amino acids. Per the germline V gene, CDR1 is LGHNA and CDR2 is YSLEER. Trimming pared 3 bases from V and 1 base from J, leaving 11 bases between. The CDR3 DNA is TGCGCCAGCAGCCAGTCCTATGTAGGCACAGATACGCAGTATTTT. Translation: CASSQSYVGTDTQYF.

This clonotype was observed once. The rearrangement uses TRBV30 and TRBJ2-1; D gene unclear. CDR3 length: 12 amino acids. V was trimmed by 1 base and J by 9 bases, leaving 10 bases between them. Germline loops: CDR1 GTSNPN, CDR2 SVGIG (reference sequence). The CDR3 reads CAWSGTVFEQFF. CDR3 bases: TGTGCCTGGAGTGGGACGGTTTTTGAGCAGTTCTTC. Full variable domain (missing parts from reference TRBV30 and TRBJ2-1): SQTIHQWPATLVQPVGSPLSLECTVEGTSNPNLYWYRQAAGRGLQLLFYSVGIGQISSEVPQNLSASRPQDRQFILSSKKLLLSDSGFYLCAWSGTVFEQFFGPGTRLTVL.

The rearrangement joins TRBV29-1 to TRBJ1-2; D ambiguous. Trimming pared 2 bases from V and 5 bases from J, leaving 18 bases between. CDR3 length: 15 amino acids. The V gene's germline CDR1 is SQVTM and CDR2 ANQGSEA. CDR3 region: CSVESLEGLTYGYTF. CDR3 nucleotide sequence: TGCAGCGTTGAATCGTTGGAGGGCCTAACATATGGCTACACCTTC.

This clonotype was counted once. The gene calls are TRBV2 and TRBJ1-1; no firm D call. V shed 3 bases and J shed 4 bases, with 15 bases lying between them. This CDR3 has 15 amino acids. Germline values: CDR1 SNHLY, CDR2 FYNNEI. The CDR3 is CASSDAGFEVTEAFF. The CDR3, as DNA: TGTGCCAGCAGTGACGCGGGGTTTGAGGTCACTGAAGCTTTCTTT. Full variable domain (rest looked up from reference TRBV2 and TRBJ1-1): EPEVTQTPSHQVTQMGQEVILRCVPISNHLYFYWYRQILGQKVEFLVSFYNNEISEKSEIFDDQFSVERPDGSNFTLKIRSTKLEDSAMYFCASSDAGFEVTEAFFGQGTRLTVV.

This chain joins TRBV11-1 and TRBJ2-7, with 11 positions matching TRBD2. The CDR3 has 16 amino acids. CDR1 and CDR2 from the germline V gene are SGHAT and FQDESV (reference sequence). Losses at the gene ends were 6 bases for V and 1 base for J; bases not matched to a gene: 8. In DNA form, the CDR3 reads TGTGCCAGCAGTCTAGCAACTAGCGGGGGTTCCTACGAGCAGTACTTC. Translation: CASSLATSGGSYEQYF.

This chain uses TRBV10-3 with TRBJ1-2; D is unresolved. The CDR3 runs to 12 residues. Germline loops: CDR1 ENHRY, CDR2 SYGVKD. The V end was cut by 6 bases, the J end by 4 bases, with 9 bases between. Here the CDR3 DNA reads TGTGCCATCAGATCGGGCGGCTATGGCTACACCTTC. The encoded protein is CAIRSGGYGYTF.

V gene TRBV11-2 combines with J gene TRBJ2-3, with D uncertain. Trimming took off 1 base at V and 4 bases at J, with 6 bases between the two ends. The CDR3 runs 13 residues. The germline V gene has CDR1 SGHAT and CDR2 FQNNGV. The CDR3 protein is CASSLAGADTQYF. As DNA, the CDR3 is TGTGCCAGCAGCTTAGCCGGAGCAGATACGCAGTATTTT.

The chain has TRBV11-2 and TRBJ2-7; 8 bases align to TRBD2. Germline trimming cut 1 base from V and 2 bases from J; bases unmatched to any gene: 1. CDR1 and CDR2 (germline): SGHAT, FQNNGV. CDR3 size: 14 residues. The DNA of the CDR3 is TGTGCCAGCAGCTTAGGACTAGCGACCTACGAGCAGTACTTC. Translated: CASSLGLATYEQYF.

The rearrangement links TRBV3-1 to TRBJ1-6, with 8 bases that match TRBD1. J was trimmed by 10 bases and V by 5 bases; bases with no gene match: 10. CDR3 length: 15 residues. The V gene's germline CDR1 is LGHDT and CDR2 YNNKEL (reference sequence). The CDR3 bases are TGTGCCAGCAGCTTTGACCGGACAGGGAGCTCACCCCTCCACTTT. Translated, it gives CASSFDRTGSSPLHF.

The CDR3 nucleotides read TGTGCCACCAGTGATGGGGAGATAGCTGAAGCTTTCTTT. Protein sequence: CATSDGEIAEAFF. This sequence joins TRBV24-1 and TRBJ1-1; D uncertain. V lost 3 bases and J lost 6, with 10 bases in between. Germline loops: CDR1 KGHDR, CDR2 SFDVKD. The CDR3 extends over 13 amino acids.